This T cell receptor (beta chain) stems from a study of T cell responses to AZD1222 COVID-19 vaccine. This clone appeared a few times. Data came from immunoSEQ multiplex PCR; TCRdb stores just in-frame clones and leaves some out. Of about 110,000 clones listed, around 90% are singletons. CDR1 and CDR2 (germline): SQVTM, ANQGSEA. The CDR3 sequence is 15 residues long. V was shortened by 6 bases and J by 2 bases, with 19 bases between the two germline ends. The rearrangement links TRBV29-1 to TRBJ2-5; D is ambiguous. This receptor was identified in an adult in good health. The specimen was peripheral blood, collected on day 0 of MenACWY control vaccination. The CDR3 nucleotides are TGCAGCGTCTCAAACCTACAAGGGTATCAAGAGACCCAGTACTTC. Translated, it gives CSVSNLQGYQETQYF.